The next 4 T cell receptor beta chains were all read from a single sample in a study of blood T cell repertoires in COVID-19. The repertoire was sequenced with immunoSEQ multiplex PCR; TCRdb's copy has only in-frame clones and lacks some. Among 650,000 to 800,000 clones listed, 85% to 90% were seen once. Specimen: peripheral blood. The receptors shown here come from a woman between 18 and 30 years old with acute or convalescent COVID-19.

This clone has just one count. This rearrangement joins TRBV4-1 to TRBJ1-2; TRBD1 might be the D (6 bases). CDR1 is MGHRA and CDR2 is YSYEKL in the germline V gene. V dropped 1 base and J dropped 8 bases, with 11 bases sitting between them. The CDR3 consists of 13 residues. CDR3 nucleotide sequence: TGCGCCAGCAGCCAAGGGGGGCGCGACGGCTACACCTTC. This codes for CASSQGGRDGYTF.

The sample holds a few counts of this clone. V and J are TRBV27 and TRBJ2-1; TRBD2 might be the D (6 bases). V lost 8 bases and J lost 0, with 8 bases in between. Germline V gene lookup returns CDR1 MNHEY and CDR2 SMNVEV (reference sequence). This CDR3 spans 13 amino acids. CDR3 nucleotides: TGTGCCAGCTCGACTAGCTCCTACAATGAGCAGTTCTTC. Encoded protein: CASSTSSYNEQFF.

In its sample, this clone was seen once. V gene TRBV7-9 combines with J gene TRBJ1-3; D is possibly TRBD1 (5 bases). Germline V CDR1 and CDR2: SEHNR, FQNEAQ (reference sequence). CDR3 length: 15 residues. The V end lost 5 bases, the J end lost 3 bases, and 14 bases lay between the germline ends. The CDR3 DNA reads as TGTGCCAGCAGCGACCAGGGAAGAGATGGAAACACCATATATTTT. Translation gives CASSDQGRDGNTIYF.

The chain links TRBV25-1 to TRBJ2-3, with D uncertain. V was cut by 6 bases and J by 3 bases, with 7 bases left in between. CDR1 and CDR2 (germline): MGHDK, SYGVNS. The CDR3 is 12 amino acids. The CDR3: CASRGDTDTQYF. The CDR3 DNA is TGTGCCAGCAGAGGAGATACAGATACGCAGTATTTT.